The 14 T cell receptor beta chains below were found in one sample sequenced in a study of CD8+CD57+ T cells in acquired aplastic anemia. The TCR beta profiling, which covered VDJ combination and CDR3 sequence, was carried out using genomic DNA as the template. TCRdb recomputed calls from the reads with MiXCR, one row per CDR3 protein. The table lists some 70,000 distinct CDR3 sequences, 45% to 55% of them singletons. Sequenced: sorted CD4+, CD8+, or CD8+CD57+ T cells (not recorded which) from PBMCs. These receptors all stem from a human donor in good health, serving as a control.

This clonotype appeared a few times. CDR3 in amino acids: CASSDTHGADTQYF. The CDR3 DNA reads as TGTGCCAGCAGTGACACGCATGGGGCAGATACGCAGTATTTT. The chain carries TRBV6-4 and TRBJ2-3, with no clear D. This CDR3 has 14 amino acids. The V gene lost 2 bases and the J gene lost 4 bases, with 10 bases spanning the gap. Germline CDR1 is MRHNA and CDR2 is SNTAGT.

This clonotype was seen only a few times. This chain joins TRBV7-9 and TRBJ1-3; TRBD1 matches 10 bases. V lost 5 bases to trimming and J lost 4 bases; unmatched junction nucleotides: 5. CDR3 size: 15 residues. The V gene's germline CDR1 is SEHNR and CDR2 FQNEAQ (reference sequence). CDR3 in amino acids: CASSPGQGDGNTIYF. The CDR3 region has the DNA TGTGCCAGCAGCCCCGGACAGGGGGACGGAAACACCATATATTTT. Complete variable domain (other parts from reference TRBV7-9 and TRBJ1-3): DTGVSQNPRHKITKRGQNVTFRCDPISEHNRLYWYRQTLGQGPEFLTYFQNEAQLEKSRLLSDRFSAERPKGSFSTLEIQRTEQGDSAMYLCASSPGQGDGNTIYFGEGSWLTVV.

V and J are TRBV20-1 and TRBJ2-7, with D hard to call. The germline V and J ends were trimmed by 3 bases and 7 bases, with 7 bases remaining between them. Looked up from germline, CDR1 is DFQATT and CDR2 is SNEGSKA (reference sequence). The CDR3 contains 10 residues. CDR3 residues: CSASLEEQYF. Written as DNA, the CDR3 is TGCAGTGCTAGTTTAGAGGAGCAGTACTTC.

This chain uses TRBV10-3 with TRBJ2-1; 8 nucleotides line up with TRBD1. V was pared by 10 bases and J by 4 bases, with 6 bases of the junction left unmatched. CDR1 is ENHRY and CDR2 is SYGVKD in the germline V gene. CDR3 length equals 13 residues. The CDR3 DNA reads as TGTGCCACGGGACAGGCGACTTACAATGAGCAGTTCTTC. This translates into CATGQATYNEQFF.

The CDR3 sequence: CASSFSGDEQYF. CDR3 DNA: TGTGCCAGCAGCTTTTCAGGGGACGAGCAGTACTTC. The chain is built from TRBV7-9 and TRBJ2-7, with a tentative D call TRBD1 (6 bases). Germline CDR1 reads SEHNR; CDR2 reads FQNEAQ (reference sequence). The CDR3 covers 12 residues. The V end lost 3 bases, the J end lost 5 bases, and 8 bases lay between the germline ends.

Of note for this clonotype: Just one base apart from a much larger clone, this may be a read error. This chain joins TRBV11-2 and TRBJ2-3; D is ambiguous. CDR1 is SGHAT, CDR2 FQNNGV, per germline. The CDR3 extends over 12 amino acids. The V end lost 3 bases, the J end lost 2 bases, and 3 bases lay between the germline ends. The CDR3 DNA is TGTGCCAGCAGCTTTCACACAGATACGCAGTATTTT. It codes for CASSFHTDTQYF.

The genes are TRBV10-3 and TRBJ2-1; possibly TRBD1 for D (5 bases). Germline V lookup: CDR1 ENHRY, CDR2 SYGVKD. Trimming shortened V by 7 bases and J by 5 bases, and 9 bases separated the two germline ends. This CDR3 contains 12 residues. For the CDR3, the DNA is TGTGCCATCACCGCAGGGCACAATGAGCAGTTCTTC. Amino acids: CAITAGHNEQFF.

V and J are TRBV9 and TRBJ1-3; 9 bases align to TRBD1. This CDR3 has 17 residues. Germline-derived CDR1 and CDR2 are SGDLS and YYNGEE. V shed 0 bases and J 4 bases; nucleotides not matched to a gene: 8. The CDR3 DNA follows: TGTGCCAGCAGCGTAGCCCTTCCGACAGGGGGAGGAAACACCATATATTTT. Residues: CASSVALPTGGGNTIYF.

This sequence joins TRBV27 and TRBJ1-4; D remains unclear. The germline gives CDR1 MNHEY, CDR2 SMNVEV (reference sequence). CDR3 length: 15 residues. The ends were cut back, 0 bases at V and 5 bases at J, with 10 bases in the middle. The CDR3 protein is CASSLSPGVNEKLFF. Written as DNA, the CDR3 is TGTGCCAGCAGTTTATCCCCCGGGGTAAATGAAAAACTGTTTTTT.

This clonotype showed up many times. This rearrangement joins TRBV20-1 to TRBJ2-3, with 8 positions matching TRBD2. The V gene end was trimmed by 1 base and the J gene end by 6 bases; junction bases not matched to a gene: 21. The CDR3 length is 19 residues. Per germline, CDR1 DFQATT and CDR2 SNEGSKA (reference sequence). The CDR3 loop is CSARVGERERESPQDTQYF. Written as DNA, the CDR3 is TGCAGTGCTAGAGTTGGCGAGCGGGAGCGCGAATCTCCACAGGATACGCAGTATTTT.

This clonotype was recorded at least ten times. This rearrangement joins TRBV27 to TRBJ2-5; no firm D call. Germline V gives CDR1 MNHEY, CDR2 SMNVEV (reference sequence). CDR3 length: 13 amino acids. V was trimmed by 0 bases and J by 3 bases, leaving 5 bases between them. The CDR3 loop reads CASSLSEKETQYF. For the CDR3, the DNA is TGTGCCAGCAGTTTATCAGAGAAAGAGACCCAGTACTTC.

As for this clonotype: This may come from a read error, since a much larger clone is one base off. The J gene is TRBJ2-5, the V gene TRBV29-1, with a tentative D call TRBD2 (7 bases). V lost 6 bases and J lost 1, with 9 bases in between. The CDR3 contains 12 residues. Germline-derived CDR1 and CDR2 are SQVTM and ANQGSEA. CDR3 protein: CSVGGGQETQYF. The CDR3 nucleotides are TGCAGCGTAGGGGGGGGCCAAGAGACCCAGTACTTC. The whole variable domain, filled in from reference TRBV29-1 and TRBJ2-5, reads SAVISQKPSRDICQRGTSLTIQCQVDSQVTMMFWYRQQPGQSLTLIATANQGSEATYESGFVIDKFPISRPNLTFSTLTVSNMSPEDSSIYLCSVGGGQETQYFGPGTRLLVL.

With regard to this clonotype: A read error may be the cause here, since a much bigger clone is one base away. Without the conserved terminal phenylalanine or tryptophan, this CDR3 likely stems from a read error. The DNA is left out, because the CDR3 cannot be placed on it with certainty; the CDR3 is given as TCRdb lists it. The chain carries TRBV19 and TRBJ1-1; the table calls TRBD1, which could not be checked here. CDR1 and CDR2 from the germline V gene are LNHDA and SQIVND (reference sequence). The CDR3 totals 10 residues, both ends included. CDR3 loop: CASSPEGTFL.

At least ten counts were recorded for this clonotype. The junction shows a germline mismatch at one end, possibly a read error. This chain joins TRBV5-4 and TRBJ2-5; 9 bases agree with TRBD1. In germline, CDR1 is SGHNT, CDR2 YYREEE (reference sequence). This CDR3 contains 15 residues. CDR3 nucleotide sequence: TGTGCCAGCAGCAGGGAGGACAGGGGCGGAGAGACCCGGTACTTC. Its protein is CASSREDRGGETRYF.